Following are 17 T cell receptor beta chains from one sample sequenced in a study of cytomegalovirus exposure and HLA in healthy donors. PCR primers comprised 60 Vbeta and 13 Jbeta primers. Repertoires were generated with immunoSEQ multiplex PCR, while TCRdb's copy carries only in-frame clones and drops some. This table holds about 99,000 clones, over 60% found once. Sequencing was performed on PBMCs. These TCRs come from a male donor in good health and CMV-seropositive.

The J gene is TRBJ2-7, the V gene TRBV21-1; TRBD2 is the table's D call and was not checked against the DNA. TRBV21-1 is marked as a pseudogene. This CDR3 has 14 amino acids. The CDR3, as DNA: TGTGCCAGCAGCAAAGCGGCTAGCGGTGTAGGGCAGTACTTC. Its translation: CASSKAASGVGQYF.

Here the CDR3 reads CASRRGGMWGYTF. CDR3 bases: TGTGCCAGCAGACGGGGAGGGATGTGGGGCTACACCTTC. The chain links TRBV6-5 to TRBJ1-2; D is ambiguous. V shed 6 bases and J shed 8 bases, with 16 bases lying between them. The CDR3 runs to 13 residues. Per germline, CDR1 MNHEY and CDR2 SVGAGI.

The chain couples TRBV6-6 to TRBJ1-2; possible D gene TRBD1, 6 bases. The CDR3 is 13 residues long. Germline CDR1 MNHNY, CDR2 SVGAGI (reference sequence). V shed 6 bases and J shed 6 bases, with 14 bases lying between them. The CDR3 sequence: CASSPSNRDGYTF. Here the CDR3 DNA reads TGTGCCAGCAGCCCTAGCAACAGGGATGGCTACACCTTC.

This sequence joins TRBV29-1 and TRBJ1-2; D is perhaps TRBD1 (6 bases). CDR3 length equals 13 residues. V was pared by 5 bases and J by 0 bases, with 10 bases between. Germline V gene sequence: CDR1 SQVTM, CDR2 ANQGSEA. The CDR3: CSVSGESNYGYTF. CDR3 nucleotide sequence: TGCAGCGTTTCAGGGGAGTCTAACTATGGCTACACCTTC.

The chain combines TRBV27 with TRBJ2-7; TRBD2 agrees at 7 bases. The CDR3 runs 13 residues. In germline, CDR1 is MNHEY, CDR2 SMNVEV (reference sequence). V shed 8 bases, J shed 1 base, and the junction held 5 bases outside the gene matches. The CDR3 region is CASGPAGSYEQYF. The CDR3 nucleotides read TGTGCCAGCGGTCCAGCGGGGTCCTACGAGCAGTACTTC.

The chain is built from TRBV12-5 and TRBJ1-2; TRBD1 matches at 9 bases. In germline, CDR1 is LGHNT, CDR2 FRNRAP. V dropped 0 bases and J dropped 1; count of bases not matched to a gene: 3. The CDR3 covers 16 residues. CDR3 sequence reads: CASGLVQGAINYGYTF. Written as DNA, the CDR3 is TGTGCTAGTGGTTTGGTACAGGGGGCGATTAACTATGGCTACACCTTC. Based on the CDR3 plus reference TRBV12-5 and TRBJ1-2, the full variable domain is DARVTQTPRHKVTEMGQEVTMRCQPILGHNTVFWYRQTMMQGLELLAYFRNRAPLDDSGMPKDRFSAEMPDATLATLKIQPSEPRDSAVYFCASGLVQGAINYGYTFGSGTRLTVV.

The chain has TRBV19 and TRBJ2-5; 8 bases line up with TRBD1. Looked up from germline, CDR1 is LNHDA and CDR2 is SQIVND (reference sequence). V lost 1 base, J lost 2 bases, and 0 bases stayed unmatched. The length of the CDR3 is 14 residues. CDR3 nucleotide sequence: TGTGCCAGTAGTATAGGGACAGGGCAAGAGACCCAGTACTTC. Its protein is CASSIGTGQETQYF.

This clone was counted only a few times. This sequence joins TRBV4-3 and TRBJ2-7; D is uncertain. The CDR3 spans 14 residues. The germline V gene encodes CDR1 LGHNA and CDR2 YSLEER. The ends were cut back, 0 bases at V and 2 bases at J, with 8 bases in the middle. The CDR3 sequence is CASSQDRGTYEQYF. In DNA, the CDR3 is TGCGCCAGCAGCCAAGATCGCGGTACCTACGAGCAGTACTTC.

V and J are TRBV5-4 and TRBJ2-3, with 14 positions matching TRBD2. The CDR3 totals 16 residues. J gave up 5 bases and V 4 bases, and 6 bases lay outside the gene matches. Germline CDR1 and CDR2: SGHNT and YYREEE (reference sequence). This chain's CDR3 is CASSIRLAGGIDTQYF. The CDR3 region has the DNA TGTGCCAGCAGCATCCGACTAGCGGGGGGGATAGATACGCAGTATTTT.

There are a few counts of this clone. The chain carries TRBV4-2 and TRBJ1-5, with a tentative D call TRBD1 (5 bases). The CDR3 consists of 15 residues. CDR1 and CDR2 from the germline V gene are LGHNA and YNFKEQ. Trimming stripped 0 bases from V and 6 bases from J, with 12 bases between. CDR3 amino acids: CASSQDGAEPQPQHF. DNA for the CDR3: TGTGCCAGCAGCCAAGATGGGGCAGAACCTCAGCCCCAGCATTTT.

The V and J genes are TRBV7-3 and TRBJ2-4; weak D call: TRBD2 (6 bases). Per germline, CDR1 SGHTA and CDR2 FQGTGA. The CDR3 covers 14 residues. Trimming removed 2 bases from V and 2 bases from J, with 7 bases in between. The CDR3 DNA follows: TGTGCCAGCAGCTTAGGGGGGACCAAAAACATTCAGTACTTC. Protein: CASSLGGTKNIQYF.

This chain's CDR3 is CASSLAGGLGDTQYF. CDR3 sequence (DNA): TGCGCCAGCAGCTTGGCGGGGGGTCTTGGGGATACGCAGTATTTT. The chain carries TRBV5-1 and TRBJ2-3, with 7 bases matching TRBD2. Germline assignment: CDR1 SGHRS and CDR2 YFSETQ. The J segment lost 6 bases and the V segment lost 0 bases, leaving 7 bases of the junction unmatched. The CDR3 totals 15 residues. The full variable domain, its missing parts supplied by reference TRBV5-1 and TRBJ2-3, is KAGVTQTPRYLIKTRGQQVTLSCSPISGHRSVSWYQQTPGQGLQFLFEYFSETQRNKGNFPGRFSGRQFSNSRSEMNVSTLELGDSALYLCASSLAGGLGDTQYFGPGTRLTVL.

The chain couples TRBV11-2 to TRBJ2-5; TRBD1 is a possible D gene (5 bases). V was pared by 3 bases and J by 2 bases, with 10 bases between. CDR3 length: 14 residues. Looked up from germline, CDR1 is SGHAT and CDR2 is FQNNGV. The DNA of the CDR3 is TGTGCCAGCAGCTTGACAGACCAACAAGAGACCCAGTACTTC. It yields the protein CASSLTDQQETQYF.

A few counts support this clone. V and J are TRBV6-5 and TRBJ1-2; 7 bases are a match to TRBD1. Germline CDR1 and CDR2: MNHEY and SVGAGI. This CDR3 is built from 14 residues. V dropped 2 bases and J dropped 4; count of bases not matched to a gene: 4. CDR3 in amino acids: CASSYDRASYGYTF. CDR3 nucleotide sequence: TGTGCCAGCAGTTACGACAGGGCCTCCTATGGCTACACCTTC.

The V and J genes are TRBV5-1 and TRBJ2-2; D is perhaps TRBD1 (6 bases). The CDR3 has 15 amino acids. V shed 4 bases and J shed 6 bases, with 16 bases lying between them. Germline assignment: CDR1 SGHRS and CDR2 YFSETQ. This CDR3 is CASSISPGESGELFF. The CDR3 DNA reads as TGCGCCAGCAGCATATCCCCAGGGGAGTCCGGGGAGCTGTTTTTT.

The chain couples TRBV9 to TRBJ1-1; 9 positions match TRBD1. Germline CDR1 is SGDLS and CDR2 is YYNGEE. V lost 4 bases, J lost 3 bases, and 7 bases stayed unmatched. The CDR3 is 15 amino acids. This CDR3 reads CASSPGTGKDTEAFF. CDR3 DNA sequence: TGTGCCAGCAGCCCAGGGACAGGGAAGGACACTGAAGCTTTCTTT.

This rearrangement joins TRBV7-2 to TRBJ2-5, with TRBD1 as a possible D gene (6 bases). CDR1 and CDR2 (germline): SGHTA, FQGNSA. The CDR3 spans 14 residues. Trimming removed 5 bases from V and 9 bases from J, with 19 bases in between. CDR3 sequence (DNA): TGTGCCAGCAGCCCCCGGACAGCAAGAGAACCCCAGTACTTC. It encodes CASSPRTAREPQYF.